This T cell receptor (beta chain) was profiled in a study of technical replicates of blood from several donors. Produced via immunoSEQ multiplex PCR; TCRdb's table is partial and in-frame only. The table lists around 70,000 clones, over 90% of them singletons. The CDR3 has 17 amino acids. V was trimmed by 4 bases and J by 0 bases, leaving 18 bases between them. Germline V gene sequence: CDR1 SGHRS, CDR2 YFSETQ. The clonotype originates from a human donor in good health. This rearrangement joins TRBV5-1 to TRBJ2-3; a possible D gene is TRBD2 (5 bases). Sample: T cells isolated from PBMCs. CDR3: CASSPGVGTGSTDTQYF. CDR3 sequence (DNA): TGCGCCAGCAGCCCCGGGGTAGGTACGGGAAGCACAGATACGCAGTATTTT.